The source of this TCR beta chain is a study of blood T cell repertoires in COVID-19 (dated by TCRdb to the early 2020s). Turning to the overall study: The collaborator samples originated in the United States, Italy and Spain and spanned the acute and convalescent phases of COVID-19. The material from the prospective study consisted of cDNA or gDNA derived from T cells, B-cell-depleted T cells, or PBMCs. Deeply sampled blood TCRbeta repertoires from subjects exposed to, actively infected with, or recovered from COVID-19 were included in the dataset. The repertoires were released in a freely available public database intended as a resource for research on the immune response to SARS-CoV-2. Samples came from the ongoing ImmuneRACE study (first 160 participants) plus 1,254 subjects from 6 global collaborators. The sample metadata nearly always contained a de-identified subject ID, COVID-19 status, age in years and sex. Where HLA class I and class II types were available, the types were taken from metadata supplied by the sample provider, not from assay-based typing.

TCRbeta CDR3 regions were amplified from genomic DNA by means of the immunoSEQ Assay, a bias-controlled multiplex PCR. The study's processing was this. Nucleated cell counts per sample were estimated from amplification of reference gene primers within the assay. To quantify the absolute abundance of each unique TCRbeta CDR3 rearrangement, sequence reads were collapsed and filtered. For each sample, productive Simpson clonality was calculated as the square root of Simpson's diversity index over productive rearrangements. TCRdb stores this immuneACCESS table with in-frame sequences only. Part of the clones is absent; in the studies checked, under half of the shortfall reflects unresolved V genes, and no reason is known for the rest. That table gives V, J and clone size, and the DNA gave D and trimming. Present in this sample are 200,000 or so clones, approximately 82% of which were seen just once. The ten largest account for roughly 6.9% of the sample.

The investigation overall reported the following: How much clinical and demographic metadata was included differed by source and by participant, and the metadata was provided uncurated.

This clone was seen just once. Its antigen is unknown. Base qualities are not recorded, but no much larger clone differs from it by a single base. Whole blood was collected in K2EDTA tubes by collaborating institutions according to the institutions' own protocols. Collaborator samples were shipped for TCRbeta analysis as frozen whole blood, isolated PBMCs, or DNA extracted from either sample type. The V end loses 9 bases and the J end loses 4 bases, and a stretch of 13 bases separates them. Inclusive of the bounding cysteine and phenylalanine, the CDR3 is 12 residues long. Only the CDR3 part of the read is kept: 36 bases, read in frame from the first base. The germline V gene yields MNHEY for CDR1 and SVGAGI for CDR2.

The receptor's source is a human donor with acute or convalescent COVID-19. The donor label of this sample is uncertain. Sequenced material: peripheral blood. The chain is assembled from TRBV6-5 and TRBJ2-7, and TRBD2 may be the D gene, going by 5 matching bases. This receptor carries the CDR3 CASSASPYEQYF. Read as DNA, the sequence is TGTGCCAGTTCGGCTAGCCCATACGAGCAGTACTTC.